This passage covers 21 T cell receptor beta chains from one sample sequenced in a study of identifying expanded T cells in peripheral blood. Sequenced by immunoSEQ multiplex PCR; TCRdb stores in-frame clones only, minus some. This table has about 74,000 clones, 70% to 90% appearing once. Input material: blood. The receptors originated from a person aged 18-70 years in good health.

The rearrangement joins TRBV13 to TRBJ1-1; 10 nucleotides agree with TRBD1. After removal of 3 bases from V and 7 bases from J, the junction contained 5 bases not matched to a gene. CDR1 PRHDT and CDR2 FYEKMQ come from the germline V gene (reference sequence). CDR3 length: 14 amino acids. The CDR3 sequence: CASSFVTGGFEAFF. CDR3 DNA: TGTGCCAGCAGCTTTGTGACAGGGGGCTTTGAAGCTTTCTTT.

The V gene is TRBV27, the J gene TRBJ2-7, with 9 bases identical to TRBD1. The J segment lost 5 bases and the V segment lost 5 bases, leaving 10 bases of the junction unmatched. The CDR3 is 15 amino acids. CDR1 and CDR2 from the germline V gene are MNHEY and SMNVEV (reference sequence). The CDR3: CASSPDRTGADEQYF. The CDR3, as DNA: TGTGCCAGCAGTCCCGACCGGACAGGGGCTGACGAGCAGTACTTC.

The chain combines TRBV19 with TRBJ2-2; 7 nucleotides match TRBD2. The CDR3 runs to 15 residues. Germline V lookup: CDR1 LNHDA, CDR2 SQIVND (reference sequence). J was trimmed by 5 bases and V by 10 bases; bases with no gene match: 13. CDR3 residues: CATPKAGVQTGELFF. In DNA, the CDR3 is TGTGCCACCCCAAAGGCGGGAGTACAGACCGGGGAGCTGTTTTTT.

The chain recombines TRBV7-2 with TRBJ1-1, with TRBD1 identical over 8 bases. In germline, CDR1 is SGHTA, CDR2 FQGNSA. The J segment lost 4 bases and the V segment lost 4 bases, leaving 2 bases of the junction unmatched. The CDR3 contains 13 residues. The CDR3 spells CASSSQGATEAFF. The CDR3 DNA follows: TGTGCCAGCAGCTCTCAGGGGGCCACTGAAGCTTTCTTT.

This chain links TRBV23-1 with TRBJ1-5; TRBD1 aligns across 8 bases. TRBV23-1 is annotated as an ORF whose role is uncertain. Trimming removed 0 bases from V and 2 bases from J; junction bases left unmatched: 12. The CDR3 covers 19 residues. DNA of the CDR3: TGCGCCAGCAGTCAATCGGGACAGGCCTTGAGTATTTGCAATCAGCCCCAGCATTTT. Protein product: CASSQSGQALSICNQPQHF.

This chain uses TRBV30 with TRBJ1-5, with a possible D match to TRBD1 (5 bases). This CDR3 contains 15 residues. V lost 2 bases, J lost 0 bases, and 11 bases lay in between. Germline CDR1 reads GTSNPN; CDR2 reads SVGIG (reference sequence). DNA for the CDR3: TGTGCCTGGAGTCGGGGCCAACATAGCAATCAGCCCCAGCATTTT. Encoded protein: CAWSRGQHSNQPQHF. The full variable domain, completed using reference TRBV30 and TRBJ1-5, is SQTIHQWPATLVQPVGSPLSLECTVEGTSNPNLYWYRQAAGRGLQLLFYSVGIGQISSEVPQNLSASRPQDRQFILSSKKLLLSDSGFYLCAWSRGQHSNQPQHFGDGTRLSIL.

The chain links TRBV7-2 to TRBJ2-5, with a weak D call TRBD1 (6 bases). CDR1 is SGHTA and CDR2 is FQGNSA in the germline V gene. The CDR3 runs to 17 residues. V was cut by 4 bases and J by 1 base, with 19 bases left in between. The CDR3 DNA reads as TGTGCCAGCAGCTCAGGGGCTCATATTCTATCCCAAGAGACCCAGTACTTC. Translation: CASSSGAHILSQETQYF.

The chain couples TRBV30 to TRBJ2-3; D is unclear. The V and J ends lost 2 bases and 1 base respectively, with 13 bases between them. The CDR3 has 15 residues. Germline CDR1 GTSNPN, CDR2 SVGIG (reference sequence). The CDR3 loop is CAWSPHRGGTDTQYF. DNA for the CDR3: TGTGCCTGGAGTCCCCATAGAGGCGGCACAGATACGCAGTATTTT.

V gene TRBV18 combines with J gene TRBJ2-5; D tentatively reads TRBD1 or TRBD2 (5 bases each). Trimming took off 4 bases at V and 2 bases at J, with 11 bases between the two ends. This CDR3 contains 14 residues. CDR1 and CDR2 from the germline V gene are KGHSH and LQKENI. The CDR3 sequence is CASSRDVLQETQYF. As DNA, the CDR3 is TGTGCCAGCTCACGGGACGTGTTACAAGAGACCCAGTACTTC.

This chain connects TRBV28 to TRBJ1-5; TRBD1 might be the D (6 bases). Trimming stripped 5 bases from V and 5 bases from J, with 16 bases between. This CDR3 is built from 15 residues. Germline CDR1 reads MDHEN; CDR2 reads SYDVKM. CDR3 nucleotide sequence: TGTGCCAGCAGTCCCATGGACAGTTTTTATCAGCCCCAGCATTTT. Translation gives CASSPMDSFYQPQHF.

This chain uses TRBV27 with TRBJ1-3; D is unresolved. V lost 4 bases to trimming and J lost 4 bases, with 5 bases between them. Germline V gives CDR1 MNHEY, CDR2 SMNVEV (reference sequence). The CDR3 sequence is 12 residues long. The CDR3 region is CASSSQGNTIYF. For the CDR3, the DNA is TGTGCCAGCAGTTCTCAGGGAAACACCATATATTTT.

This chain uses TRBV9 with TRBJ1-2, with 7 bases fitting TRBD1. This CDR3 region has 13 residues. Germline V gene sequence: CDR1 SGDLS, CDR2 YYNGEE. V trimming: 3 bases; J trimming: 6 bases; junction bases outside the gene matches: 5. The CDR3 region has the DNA TGTGCCAGCAGCGAGATAACAGGGGATGGCTACACCTTC. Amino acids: CASSEITGDGYTF. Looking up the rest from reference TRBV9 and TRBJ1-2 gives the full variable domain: DSGVTQTPKHLITATGQRVTLRCSPRSGDLSVYWYQQSLDQGLQFLIQYYNGEERAKGNILERFSAQQFPDLHSELNLSSLELGDSALYFCASSEITGDGYTFGSGTRLTVV.

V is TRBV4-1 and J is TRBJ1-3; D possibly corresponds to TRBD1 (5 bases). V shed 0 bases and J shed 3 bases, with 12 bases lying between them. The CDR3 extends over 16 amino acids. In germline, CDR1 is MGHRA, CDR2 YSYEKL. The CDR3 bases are TGCGCCAGCAGCCAAGAACAGGCGATCCTTGGAAACACCATATATTTT. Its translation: CASSQEQAILGNTIYF.

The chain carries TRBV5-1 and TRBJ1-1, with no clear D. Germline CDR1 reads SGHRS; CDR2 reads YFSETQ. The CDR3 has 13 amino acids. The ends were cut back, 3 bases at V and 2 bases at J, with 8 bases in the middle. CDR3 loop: CASSSGANTEAFF. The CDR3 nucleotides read TGCGCCAGCAGCTCCGGAGCTAACACTGAAGCTTTCTTT.

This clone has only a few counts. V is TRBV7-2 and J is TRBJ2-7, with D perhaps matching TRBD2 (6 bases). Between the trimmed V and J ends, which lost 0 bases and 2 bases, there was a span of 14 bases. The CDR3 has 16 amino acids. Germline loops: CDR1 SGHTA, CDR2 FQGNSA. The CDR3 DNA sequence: TGTGCCAGCAGCTTAGCGGGTACCGGGGGAGCCTACGAGCAGTACTTC. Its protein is CASSLAGTGGAYEQYF.

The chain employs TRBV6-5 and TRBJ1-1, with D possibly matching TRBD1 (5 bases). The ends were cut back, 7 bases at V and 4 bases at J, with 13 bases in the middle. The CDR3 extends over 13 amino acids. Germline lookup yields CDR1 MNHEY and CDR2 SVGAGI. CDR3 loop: CASNRGVGTEAFF. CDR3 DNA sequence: TGTGCCAGCAATAGGGGAGTTGGCACTGAAGCTTTCTTT.

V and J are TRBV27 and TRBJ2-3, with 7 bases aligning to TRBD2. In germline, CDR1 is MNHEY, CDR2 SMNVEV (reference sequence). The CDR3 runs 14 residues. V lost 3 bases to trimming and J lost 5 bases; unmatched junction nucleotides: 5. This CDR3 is CASSFEREGDTQYF. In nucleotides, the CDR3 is TGTGCCAGCAGTTTTGAGAGGGAGGGAGATACGCAGTATTTT.

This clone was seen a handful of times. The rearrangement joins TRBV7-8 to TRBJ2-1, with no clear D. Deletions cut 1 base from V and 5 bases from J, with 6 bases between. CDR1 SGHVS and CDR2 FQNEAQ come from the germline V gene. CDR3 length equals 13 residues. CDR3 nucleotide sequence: TGTGCCAGCAGCTTAGGGGTGAACAATGAGCAGTTCTTC. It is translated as CASSLGVNNEQFF. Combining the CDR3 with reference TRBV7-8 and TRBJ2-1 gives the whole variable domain GAGVSQSPRYKVAKRGQDVALRCDPISGHVSLFWYQQALGQGPEFLTYFQNEAQLDKSGLPSDRFFAERPEGSVSTLKIQRTQQEDSAVYLCASSLGVNNEQFFGPGTRLTVL.

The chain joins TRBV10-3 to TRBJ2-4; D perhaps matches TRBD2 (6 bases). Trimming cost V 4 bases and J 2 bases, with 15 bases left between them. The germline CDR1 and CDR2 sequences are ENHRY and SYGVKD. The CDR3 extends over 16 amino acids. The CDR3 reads CAISGSGVMSKNIQYF. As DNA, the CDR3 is TGTGCCATCAGTGGCTCGGGAGTGATGTCCAAAAACATTCAGTACTTC.

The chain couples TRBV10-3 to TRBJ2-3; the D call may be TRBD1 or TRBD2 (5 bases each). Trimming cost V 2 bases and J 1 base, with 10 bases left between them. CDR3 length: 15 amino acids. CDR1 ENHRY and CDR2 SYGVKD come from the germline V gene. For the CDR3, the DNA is TGTGCCATCAGTGAGGGAGAGGGGCGCACAGATACGCAGTATTTT. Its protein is CAISEGEGRTDTQYF.

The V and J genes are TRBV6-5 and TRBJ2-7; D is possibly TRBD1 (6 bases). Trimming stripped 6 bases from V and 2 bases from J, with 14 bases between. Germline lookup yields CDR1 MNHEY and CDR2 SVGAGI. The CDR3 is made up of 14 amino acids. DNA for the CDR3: TGTGCCAGCAGATACGACAGGTGGGCCTACGAGCAGTACTTC. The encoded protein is CASRYDRWAYEQYF.